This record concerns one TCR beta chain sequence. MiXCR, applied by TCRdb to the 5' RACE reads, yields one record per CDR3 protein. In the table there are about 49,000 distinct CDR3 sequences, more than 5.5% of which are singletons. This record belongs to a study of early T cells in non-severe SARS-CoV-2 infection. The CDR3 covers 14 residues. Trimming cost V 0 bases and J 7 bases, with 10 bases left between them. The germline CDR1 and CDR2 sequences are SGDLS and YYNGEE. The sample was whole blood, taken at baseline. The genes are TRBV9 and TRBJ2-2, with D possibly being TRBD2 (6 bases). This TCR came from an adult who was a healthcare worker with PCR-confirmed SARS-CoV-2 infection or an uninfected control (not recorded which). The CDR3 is CASSVGREHGELFF. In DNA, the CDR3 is TGTGCCAGCAGCGTAGGGAGGGAGCACGGGGAGCTGTTTTTT.